This TCR beta chain was recovered during a study of Ad26.COV2.S vaccination and SARS-CoV-2 variants. On the study more broadly: Donor had been placed in the Ad26.COV2.S arm of the COV1001 trial.

Germline values: CDR1 ENHRY, CDR2 SYGVKD. Trimming at V came to 5 bases and at J to 6 bases, leaving 12 bases not matched to a gene. This CDR3 has 15 residues. The method was immunoSEQ multiplex PCR; TCRdb's version includes in-frame clones alone and lacks a portion of them. This sample has hundreds of thousands of clones, with 70% to 90% found just once. Described treatment: roughly 19 received Ad26.COV2.S at low or high dose, single or two shots; roughly 5 received placebo; per-sample allocation not given. The samples date from day 63 after the first vaccine or placebo injection. An Ad26 vector expressing Wuhan-strain SARS-CoV-2 spike served as the vaccine.

The chain couples TRBV10-3 to TRBJ2-7; TRBD1 matches 8 bases. The clonotype comes from a person between 18 and 60 years old who received the Ad26.COV2.S COVID-19 vaccine or a placebo. The sample in question was peripheral blood, obtained in a trial of Ad26.COV2.S vaccine versus placebo. CDR3 protein: CAISLRQGSYGEQYF. As DNA, the CDR3 is TGTGCCATCAGTCTTAGACAGGGGTCATACGGCGAGCAGTACTTC.